These T cell receptor beta chains were read from a single sample in a study of spatial heterogeneity in lung cancer. TCRdb re-derived calls from the 5' RACE reads in MiXCR, one entry per CDR3 protein. This sample carries about 94,000 distinct CDR3 sequences, roughly a fifth of them seen once, and the ten largest clones take about a fifth. The sequencing used PBMCs, collected at follow-up. Every receptor here comes from a male donor with early-stage non-small cell lung cancer. The CDR3 runs from the conserved cysteine through the conserved F or W. A D gene is named only where the DNA matches it firmly. Rows give clone size only sometimes, using once, few, many, or a class for an expanded clone.

j_call	clone_size	d_call	v_call	cdr3_nt	cdr3_aa
TRBJ1-2	-	TRBD1	TRBV20-1	TGCAGTGACTCACATATCAAACAGGGGATCGCTGGCTACACCTTC	CSDSHIKQGIAGYTF
TRBJ2-2	-	TRBD2	TRBV3-1	TGTGCCAGCAGCCAGGGCTACGGGGGGGCCTTGGCCACCGGGGAGCTGTTTTTT	CASSQGYGGALATGELFF
TRBJ2-1	few	-	TRBV7-9	TGTGCCAGCAGCCCCAAGGTATATGAGCAGTTCTTC	CASSPKVYEQFF
TRBJ2-3	many	-	TRBV20-1	TGCAGTGCTAGACAGGGAATGAACACAGATACGCAGTATTTT	CSARQGMNTDTQYF
TRBJ1-1	-	-	TRBV10-3	TGTGCCATCAGTGAAGACTTAACAAGGACAGCTAAAAACACTGAAGCTTTCTTT	CAISEDLTRTAKNTEAFF
TRBJ2-1	many	-	TRBV25-1	TGTGCCAGCAGTGATGGAGGGCGGGACAATGAGCAGTTCTTC	CASSDGGRDNEQFF
TRBJ2-2	few	-	TRBV5-8	TGTGCCAGCAGCCGCAGAAGGAACACCGGGGAGCTGTTTTTT	CASSRRRNTGELFF
TRBJ2-2	few	TRBD1	TRBV5-1	TGCGCCAGCAGCTCCGGGACAGGGGGCGTTAGACTGGCCGGGGAGCTGTTTTTT	CASSSGTGGVRLAGELFF
TRBJ2-1	few	-	TRBV7-2	TGTGCCAGCAGCACAACTAGTCTAGTGCAGTTCTTC	CASSTTSLVQFF
TRBJ2-5	few	-	TRBV20-1	TGCAGTGCTAGAAGTTCCGGGACCCAGTACTTC	CSARSSGTQYF
TRBJ1-6	few	-	TRBV4-3	TGCGCCAGCAGCCAAGATGTGGGCCCCTATAATTCACCCCTCCACTTT	CASSQDVGPYNSPLHF
TRBJ2-2	-	-	TRBV4-2	TGTGCCAGCAGCCCCCCCAGGGGGGAGTGGTACGGGGAGCTGTTTTTT	CASSPPRGEWYGELFF
TRBJ2-1	few	TRBD2	TRBV12-3/TRBV12-4	TGTGCCGGCGCCCGGACTAGCGGGAGACCCAATGAGCAGTTCTTC	CAGARTSGRPNEQFF
TRBJ2-2	few	-	TRBV6-2/TRBV6-3	TGTGCCAACGCAACGGCGGGAATGAACACCGGGGAGCTGTTTTTT	CANATAGMNTGELFF
TRBJ2-4	-	-	TRBV20-1	TGCAGTGCTAGAGAATTAGGACTCGGAAACATTCAGTACTTC	CSARELGLGNIQYF
TRBJ2-7	-	-	TRBV5-1	TGCGCCAGCAGCTTGGGTGCGACCTACTCCTACGAGCAGTACTTC	CASSLGATYSYEQYF
TRBJ2-5	many	TRBD2	TRBV29-1	TGCAGCACCTCGCCGACTAGCGGGGGAGTAGGAGAGACCCAGTACTTC	CSTSPTSGGVGETQYF
TRBJ2-7	few	TRBD1	TRBV20-1	TGCAGTGCTCCTAAGGGACAGGCCTACGAGCAGTACTTC	CSAPKGQAYEQYF
TRBJ1-5	-	TRBD1	TRBV2	TGTGCCAGCAGTGGGACAGGGTATAGCAATCAGCCCCAGCATTTT	CASSGTGYSNQPQHF
TRBJ2-2	many	-	TRBV12-3/TRBV12-4	TGTGCCAGCAGCTTGAACACCGGGGAGCTGTTTTTT	CASSLNTGELFF
TRBJ1-1	few	-	TRBV12-3/TRBV12-4	TGTGCCAGCAGTTTTGGGGTACAGGGAGGGAGAGCTTTCTTT	CASSFGVQGGRAFF
TRBJ1-1	-	-	TRBV7-6	TGTGCCAGCAGCTTAGCGAGGCAGAACACTGAAGCTTTCTTT	CASSLARQNTEAFF
TRBJ1-2	-	TRBD1	TRBV12-3/TRBV12-4	TGTGCCAGCAGTTTTCGGGACAGGCTACATGGCTACACCTTC	CASSFRDRLHGYTF
TRBJ1-2	-	-	TRBV29-1	TGCAGCGCCTTACCGGGTAACTATGGCTACACCTTC	CSALPGNYGYTF
TRBJ1-1	-	-	TRBV6-5	TGTGCCAGCAGTTTGGGGGGGCGGCGTGTCTACACTGAAGCTTTCTTT	CASSLGGRRVYTEAFF
TRBJ1-4	-	TRBD1	TRBV2	TGTGCCAGCAGTGCACAGGGGGGAACTAATGAAAAACTGTTTTTT	CASSAQGGTNEKLFF
TRBJ2-1	few	TRBD2	TRBV12-3/TRBV12-4	TGTGCCGTCCGGCCAGCGGGAGGTCTAAGGAATGAGCAGTTCTTC	CAVRPAGGLRNEQFF
TRBJ2-2	few	-	TRBV6-5	TGTGCCAGCAGCCGGAAACACTACGGGGAGCTGTTTTTT	CASSRKHYGELFF
TRBJ1-6	few	-	TRBV20-1	TGCAGTGCTAGAGCTCTTCAGGGGCCAAATTCACCCCTCCACTTT	CSARALQGPNSPLHF
TRBJ1-1	-	-	TRBV5-5	TGTGCCAGCAGCTCCTGGGCCCTGGGGACTGAAGCTTTCTTT	CASSSWALGTEAFF
TRBJ2-1	many	-	TRBV12-3/TRBV12-4	TGTGCCAGCAGTTCCTCGGTCCACAATGAGCAGTTCTTC	CASSSSVHNEQFF
TRBJ2-1	-	-	TRBV20-1	TGCAGTGCTCCAGGGTTGAATGAGCAGTTCTTC	CSAPGLNEQFF
TRBJ2-3	many	-	TRBV12-5	TGTGCTAGTGGTTTGGTACGGGACGGCAACCCTAGCACAGATACGCAGTATTTT	CASGLVRDGNPSTDTQYF
TRBJ2-3	-	TRBD2	TRBV18	TGTGCCAGCTCACCATCATTGGAATCTAGCGGGGGGAATACGCAGTATTTT	CASSPSLESSGGNTQYF
TRBJ1-4	-	-	TRBV7-8	TGTGCCAGCAGCCTGACCCCGGGACACTGGGGGGAAAAACTGTTTTTT	CASSLTPGHWGEKLFF
TRBJ2-7	-	-	TRBV7-9	TGTGCCAGCAGCTCGCTGGGATACGAGCAGTACTTC	CASSSLGYEQYF
TRBJ1-3	few	-	TRBV2	TGTGCCGCACGGTTTGGAAACACCATATATTTT	CAARFGNTIYF
TRBJ2-3	-	TRBD2	TRBV7-2	TGTGCCAGCAGCACTAGCGGGAGGGGAAATACGCAGTATTTT	CASSTSGRGNTQYF
TRBJ2-6	-	-	TRBV2	TGTGCCAGCAGTGGGGGCGGGGCCAACGTCCTGACTTTC	CASSGGGANVLTF
TRBJ1-1	few	TRBD1	TRBV5-1	TGCGCCAGCAGCTGGGGGGACAGCCCGAACACTGAAGCTTTCTTT	CASSWGDSPNTEAFF
TRBJ2-5	many	-	TRBV10-2	TGCGCCAGCAGCGGACAAGAGACCCAGTACTTC	CASSGQETQYF
TRBJ1-6	few	-	TRBV9	TGTGCCAGCAGTAAAGATACCGATTCACCCCTCCACTTT	CASSKDTDSPLHF
TRBJ2-5	few	TRBD2	TRBV9	TGTGCCAGCAGCGTAGCTCCAGCGGGGGTCGAGACCCAGTACTTC	CASSVAPAGVETQYF
TRBJ2-3	once	-	TRBV6-5	TGTGCCAGCGGCCGGGACCTCGACACAGATACGCAGTATTTT	CASGRDLDTDTQYF
TRBJ1-2	few	-	TRBV20-1	TGCAGTGCTAACTCAGGGTTGCGGTATGGCTACACCTTC	CSANSGLRYGYTF
TRBJ2-2	few	-	TRBV20-1	TGCAGTGCTAGAAGACTGCTCGGCGGGGAGCTGTTTTTT	CSARRLLGGELFF
TRBJ2-7	few	TRBD1	TRBV27	TGTGCCAGCAGTTTATCCGGGACAGGGGGCTCCGAGCAGTACTTC	CASSLSGTGGSEQYF
TRBJ2-7	-	-	TRBV20-1	TGCAGTGCCACGGGACGGAACTCCTACGAGCAGTACTTC	CSATGRNSYEQYF